This T cell receptor (beta chain) appears in the sequencing data of a study of yellow fever vaccine responses in identical twins. V lost 4 bases, J lost 7 bases, and 10 bases lay in between. CDR3 size: 12 residues. Germline assignment: CDR1 MGHRA and CDR2 YSYEKL. TCRdb used MiXCR to reprocess the RT-PCR reads, holding one entry per CDR3 protein. Here the sample spans thousands of distinct CDR3 sequences, approximately 80% being singletons. This clonotype has more than one count but fewer than ten. This sequence was found in a woman between 18 and 30 years old who received the yellow fever vaccine. The chain recombines TRBV4-1 with TRBJ1-2, with no clear D. The source was T cells from blood (PBMCs), unsorted or a sorted subset (not recorded which), collected before or after yellow fever vaccination (not recorded which). CDR3 coding DNA: TGCGCCAGCAGCCTTGTGGGGAGTGGCTACACCTTC. Its protein is CASSLVGSGYTF.